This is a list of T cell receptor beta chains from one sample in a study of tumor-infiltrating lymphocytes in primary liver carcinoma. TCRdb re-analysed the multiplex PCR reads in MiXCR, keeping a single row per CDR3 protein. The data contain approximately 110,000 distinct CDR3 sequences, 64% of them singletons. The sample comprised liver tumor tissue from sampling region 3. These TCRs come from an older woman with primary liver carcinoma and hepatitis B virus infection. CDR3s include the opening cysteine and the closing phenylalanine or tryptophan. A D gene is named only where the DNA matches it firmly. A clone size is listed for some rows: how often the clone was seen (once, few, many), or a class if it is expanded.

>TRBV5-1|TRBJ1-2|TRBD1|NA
TGCGCCAGCAGCCCAAGACAGGGGAATGGCTACACCTTC
CASSPRQGNGYTF
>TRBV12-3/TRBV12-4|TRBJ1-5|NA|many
TGTGCCAGCAGCCTTCGGACAGATGGCAATCAGCCCCAGCATTTT
CASSLRTDGNQPQHF
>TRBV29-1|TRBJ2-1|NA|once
TGCAGCGTTGCAGGGACTGGTGGGAGGTATGAGCAGTTCTTC
CSVAGTGGRYEQFF
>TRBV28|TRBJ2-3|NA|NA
TGTGCCAACAGTTTATCCACAGATACGCAGTATTTT
CANSLSTDTQYF
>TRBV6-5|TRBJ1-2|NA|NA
TGTGCCAGCAGTTACATTAACGCAGGGGTTCGTGGCTACACCTTC
CASSYINAGVRGYTF
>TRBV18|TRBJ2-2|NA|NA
TGTGCCAGCTCATTGTTTGTGAACAGGGCGGACACCGGGGAGCTGTTTTTT
CASSLFVNRADTGELFF
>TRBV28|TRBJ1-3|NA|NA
TGTGCCAGCAGCCCTTTGACAGGAACTGGAAACACCATATATTTT
CASSPLTGTGNTIYF
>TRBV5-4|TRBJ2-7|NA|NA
TGTGCCAGTAGCCCCTGGACAGTACCCTACGAGCAGTACTTC
CASSPWTVPYEQYF
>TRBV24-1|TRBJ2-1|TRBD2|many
TGTGCCACCAGTGATTCTAGCGGCCGCAATGAGCAGTTCTTC
CATSDSSGRNEQFF
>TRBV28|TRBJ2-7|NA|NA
TGTGCCAGCAGTTTACCCCGGGACTCCAGGGAGCAGTGCTTC
CASSLPRDSREQCF
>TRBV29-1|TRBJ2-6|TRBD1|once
TGCAGCGCCGAGACAGGGGGTGTTACCGGGGCCAACGTCCTGACTTTC
CSAETGGVTGANVLTF
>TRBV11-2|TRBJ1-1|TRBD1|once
TGTGCCAGCAGTCGCGGACAGGGAGTGTTGTTTGAAGCTTTCTTT
CASSRGQGVLFEAFF
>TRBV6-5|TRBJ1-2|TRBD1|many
TGTGCCAGTACCCAGAAGTTGACAGGGACGGGTGGCTACACCTTC
CASTQKLTGTGGYTF
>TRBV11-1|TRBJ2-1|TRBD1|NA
TGTGCCAGCACTAACGGGACAGGCGCCTACAATGAGCAGTTCTTC
CASTNGTGAYNEQFF
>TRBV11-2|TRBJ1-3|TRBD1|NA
TGTACCAGCAACTCACCGGGACAGGGGGGACTCTCCTCTGGAAACACCATATATTTT
CTSNSPGQGGLSSGNTIYF
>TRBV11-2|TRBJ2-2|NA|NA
TGTGGCAGCAGCGACGGACGCAACACGAACACCGGGGAGCTTTTATTT
CGSSDGRNTNTGELLF
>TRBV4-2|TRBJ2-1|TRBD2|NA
TGTGTCAGCAGCCAAGATTCCCTAGCGGGAACGTACAATGAGCGGTTCTTC
CVSSQDSLAGTYNERFF
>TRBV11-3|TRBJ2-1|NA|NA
TGTGCCAGCAGCTTAACCCCAACTGTGCAGTTCTTC
CASSLTPTVQFF
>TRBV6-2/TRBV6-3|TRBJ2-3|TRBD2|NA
TGTGCCAGTTCCGCTGGGACTAGAACCCCGCAGTATTTT
CASSAGTRTPQYF
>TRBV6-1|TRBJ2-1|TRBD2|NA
TGTGCCAGCAGTGTAACTCGGGGACTAGCGGGAGGAGCTGAGCAGTTCTTC
CASSVTRGLAGGAEQFF
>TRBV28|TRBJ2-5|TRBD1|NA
TGCACCAGCAGTTTACAGGGGAAAGCAGAGACCCAGTACTTC
CTSSLQGKAETQYF
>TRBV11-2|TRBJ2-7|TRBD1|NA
TGTGCCAGCAGCGCAACAGGGGACACATCCAACGAGCAGTACTTC
CASSATGDTSNEQYF
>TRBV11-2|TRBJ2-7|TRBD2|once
TGTGCCAACAGCTACGGCGGGAGGACCTCGGGAAGCGACCGGTACTTC
CANSYGGRTSGSDRYF
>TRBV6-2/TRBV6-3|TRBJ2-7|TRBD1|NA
TGTGCCAACGGCCCCGGGACAGGGGGCGACGAGCAGTACTTC
CANGPGTGGDEQYF
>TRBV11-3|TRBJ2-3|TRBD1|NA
TGTGCCAGCAACCATCGGACAGGCATAGATACTCAGTATTTT
CASNHRTGIDTQYF
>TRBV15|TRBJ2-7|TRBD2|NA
TGTGCCACCAGCAGAGAGCGGGAGGGATCCTACGAGCAGTACTTC
CATSREREGSYEQYF
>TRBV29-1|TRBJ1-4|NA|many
TGCAGCGTCGGGTCCTTGGGGTCCGAAAAACTGTTTTTT
CSVGSLGSEKLFF
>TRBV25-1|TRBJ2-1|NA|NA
TGTGCCAGCAGTGATACAGGGAACCTCTACAATGAGCAGTTCTTC
CASSDTGNLYNEQFF
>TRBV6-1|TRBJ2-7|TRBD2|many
TGTGCCAGCAGTGAAATTGCGGGAGAAGGCTACGAGCAGTACTTC
CASSEIAGEGYEQYF
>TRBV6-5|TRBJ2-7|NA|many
TGTGCCACGGGGCTTTACGAGCAGTACTTC
CATGLYEQYF
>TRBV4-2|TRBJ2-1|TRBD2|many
TGTGCCAGCAGCCAAGATAGGACTAGCCGCAATGAGCAGTTCTTC
CASSQDRTSRNEQFF
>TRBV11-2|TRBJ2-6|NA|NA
TGTGTCAACAGCTTAGGTGGCGCAGGGACCAACGTCCTGACTTTC
CVNSLGGAGTNVLTF
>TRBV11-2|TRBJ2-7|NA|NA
TGTGCCAGCAGCTTAGATACAGACCCAGGCTACGAGCAGTACTTC
CASSLDTDPGYEQYF
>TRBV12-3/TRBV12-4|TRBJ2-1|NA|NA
TGTGCCAGCACCGTGGTCGCGGGACCCTACAATGAGCAGTTCTTC
CASTVVAGPYNEQFF
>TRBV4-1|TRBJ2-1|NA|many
TGCGCCAGCAGCAGCGGGCCTGGTAGCTCCTACAATGAGCAGTTCTTC
CASSSGPGSSYNEQFF
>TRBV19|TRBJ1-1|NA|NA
TGTGCCTGTAGTATCCCGACAGAGAACACTGATGCTTTCTTT
CACSIPTENTDAFF
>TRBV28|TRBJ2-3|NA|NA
TGTGCCAGCGGAAGGTGGACTGGCTCAGATACGCAGTGTTTT
CASGRWTGSDTQCF
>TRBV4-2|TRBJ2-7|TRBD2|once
TGTGCCAGCAGCCAAGACAGACTAGCGAGAGAAACCTACTTC
CASSQDRLARETYF
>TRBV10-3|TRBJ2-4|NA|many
TGTGCCATCAGTGATACGACTAGTGAGGCGCGCGGCATTCAGTACTTC
CAISDTTSEARGIQYF
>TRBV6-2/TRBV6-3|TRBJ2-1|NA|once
TGTGCCAGCAGTCTTGCTAGCCCCCTATACGATGAGCAGTTCTTC
CASSLASPLYDEQFF
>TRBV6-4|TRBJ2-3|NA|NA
TGTGCCAGCAGTGGCGTATCAGGAGGGTCTACAGATACGCAGTATTTT
CASSGVSGGSTDTQYF
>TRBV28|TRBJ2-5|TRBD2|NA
TGTGCCAGCAGTTCCCTGACTAGCGGGAGCAGAGAGACCCAGTACTTC
CASSSLTSGSRETQYF
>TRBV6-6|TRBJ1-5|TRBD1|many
TGTGCCAGCAGCCAGGACAGGGTTCAGCCCCAGCATTTT
CASSQDRVQPQHF
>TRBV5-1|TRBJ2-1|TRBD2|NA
TGCGCAAGCAGCCTCGGGACTAGCGGGATGGGTGAGCAGTTCTTC
CASSLGTSGMGEQFF
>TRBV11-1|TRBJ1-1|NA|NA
TGTGCCAAAAGCTTTTTTGGGGCAGCGAACACTGAAGCTCTCTTT
CAKSFFGAANTEALF
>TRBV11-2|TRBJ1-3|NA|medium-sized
TGTGCCAGCAGCTTATTTCAGGGAAACACCATATATTTT
CASSLFQGNTIYF
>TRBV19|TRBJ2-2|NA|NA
TGTGCCAGTAGTGTCTGGGGCTCGAACACCGGGGAGCTGTTTTTT
CASSVWGSNTGELFF
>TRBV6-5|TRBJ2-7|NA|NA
TGTGCCAGCAGCTATTCGGGACGGACATGGGGCTCTTCCTACGAGCAGTACTTC
CASSYSGRTWGSSYEQYF
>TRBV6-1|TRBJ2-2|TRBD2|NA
TGTGCCAGCAGTGCCGAGGGACTAGCAAGGGGCGGGGAGCTGTTATTT
CASSAEGLARGGELLF
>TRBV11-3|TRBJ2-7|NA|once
TGTGCCAGCACCCGGGGGGCGGGGTCGGCAGAGCAGTACTTC
CASTRGAGSAEQYF
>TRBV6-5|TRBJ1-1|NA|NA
TGTGTCAGCAGCCCACCCTGGAGGGGTCGGGGCACTGAAGCTTTCTTT
CVSSPPWRGRGTEAFF